This TCR beta chain was documented in a study of blood T cell repertoires in COVID-19. Study background: The cDNA or gDNA used as material had been derived from T cells, B-cell-depleted T cells, or PBMCs.

This clone was counted once. Repertoires were generated with immunoSEQ multiplex PCR, while TCRdb's copy carries only in-frame clones and drops some. The table lists over 250,000 clones, 65% to 90% of them singletons. The CDR3 runs 14 residues. The J segment lost 7 bases and the V segment lost 6 bases, leaving 8 bases of the junction unmatched. Germline V gene data show CDR1 as LNHDA and CDR2 as SQIVND (reference sequence). This sequence joins TRBV19 and TRBJ2-1, with 8 bases identical to TRBD2. Sequenced input: peripheral blood. The source is a man between 45 and 60 years old with active or convalescent COVID-19. The CDR3 sequence is CASRTGGLGNEQFF. CDR3 nucleotides: TGTGCCAGTAGAACGGGAGGGTTAGGGAATGAGCAGTTCTTC.